This entry describes one TCR beta chain. Germline values: CDR1 SQVTM, CDR2 ANQGSEA. Trimming left V 3 bases short and J 5 bases short, with 10 bases between. CDR3 length equals 12 residues. The data originate from a study of shared clonotypes between healthy human individuals. Overall study: Per donor, three plates held CD4 naive cells, three held CD4 memory, two held CD8 naive and one held CD8 memory.

TCRdb keeps only in-frame clones here, not all; method: immunoSEQ multiplex PCR. The sample has a few million clones; more than 90% are singletons. The TCR originated in a man aged 18 to 29 in good health. The sequenced sample was naive CD4+ T cells sorted from blood. As to subset: CD45RA+ positively selected. V and J are TRBV29-1 and TRBJ1-1, with TRBD1 as a possible D gene (6 bases). CDR3 protein: CSVEKGGTEAFF. CDR3 coding DNA: TGCAGCGTTGAGAAAGGGGGAACTGAAGCTTTCTTT.